A selection of T cell receptor beta chains follows, all from one sample in a study of response to subunit inactivated influenza vaccine. One entry per CDR3 protein results from TCRdb running MiXCR on the RT-PCR reads. Of roughly 620,000 distinct CDR3 sequences listed, about 11% are singletons. The sample was also linked to a second study, of T cells expressing NK-cell markers.

Here the sequenced sample was PBMCs from blood, taken on the day of vaccination. These receptor sequences come from a man aged 50 or older who received an inactivated influenza vaccine. Both conserved end residues are part of each CDR3. The D gene is left open where the match is weak. Expanded clones get a size class; other rows say once, few or many, or leave the size out.

TRBJ2-7	TRBV5-1	-	few	CASSLASATPYEQYF	TGCGCCAGCAGCTTGGCATCCGCCACCCCCTACGAGCAGTACTTC
TRBJ2-1	TRBV7-2	-	few	CASSPTRETYNEQFF	TGTGCCAGCAGCCCAACCCGGGAAACCTACAATGAGCAGTTCTTC
TRBJ1-4	TRBV5-1	-	-	CASSLSPEGEKLFF	TGCGCCAGCAGCTTGTCTCCTGAGGGTGAAAAACTGTTTTTT
TRBJ1-2	TRBV28	-	-	CASSLPGRGYGYTF	TGTGCCAGCAGTCTGCCCGGGCGGGGCTATGGCTACACCTTC
TRBJ2-5	TRBV12-3/TRBV12-4	TRBD1	few	CASSLGTGRQETQYF	TGTGCCAGCAGTTTAGGGACAGGGAGACAAGAGACCCAGTACTTC
TRBJ2-3	TRBV20-1	-	many	CSAAPGYTDTQYF	TGCAGTGCCGCCCCTGGATACACAGATACGCAGTATTTT
TRBJ1-5	TRBV28	-	many	CASSLNPTPARRQHF	TGTGCCAGCAGTTTAAACCCTACTCCTGCCCGGCGCCAGCATTTT
TRBJ2-1	TRBV3-1	TRBD2	few	CASSHLLAGDHKTWNEQFF	TGTGCCAGCAGCCACCTACTAGCGGGGGACCACAAAACATGGAATGAGCAGTTCTTC
TRBJ2-6	TRBV21-1	-	few	CASSHGDRRSSGANVLTF	TGTGCCAGCAGCCACGGAGACAGGAGATCGAGTGGGGCCAACGTCCTGACTTTC
TRBJ1-2	TRBV6-2/TRBV6-3	TRBD1	-	CASSWTGNYGYTF	TGTGCCAGCAGCTGGACAGGGAACTATGGCTACACCTTC
TRBJ2-7	TRBV29-1	-	many	CSVVNRGGRYEQYF	TGCAGCGTTGTAAATAGGGGGGGAAGATACGAGCAGTACTTC
TRBJ2-7	TRBV9	TRBD1	-	CASSAPNRGRCSYEQYF	TGTGCCAGCAGCGCCCCGAACAGGGGCCGTTGCTCCTACGAGCAGTACTTC
TRBJ2-5	TRBV29-1	-	-	CSVDVAETQYF	TGCAGCGTTGACGTCGCGGAGACCCAGTACTTC
TRBJ2-7	TRBV12-3/TRBV12-4	TRBD1	many	CASSLGGGSYEQYF	TGTGCCAGCAGCTTAGGGGGCGGCTCCTACGAGCAGTACTTC
TRBJ1-5	TRBV5-5	-	many	CASSSGWGNQPQHF	TGTGCCAGCAGCTCCGGCTGGGGAAATCAGCCCCAGCATTTT
TRBJ2-2	TRBV7-9	TRBD1	-	CASSPWTGTGMTGELFF	TGTGCCAGCAGCCCCTGGACCGGGACAGGGATGACCGGGGAGCTGTTTTTT
TRBJ2-1	TRBV7-9	-	-	CASSLTVREGEQFF	TGTGCCAGCAGCTTAACGGTCAGGGAAGGCGAGCAGTTCTTC
TRBJ2-2	TRBV19	-	few	CASSIRAGTANTGELFF	TGTGCCAGTAGTATACGGGCGGGGACGGCGAACACCGGGGAGCTGTTTTTT
TRBJ1-2	TRBV29-1	-	-	CSVPSVGRQESVYGYTF	TGCAGCGTGCCCAGCGTGGGGAGGCAGGAATCCGTATATGGCTACACCTTC
TRBJ2-1	TRBV11-1	TRBD2	few	CASSLAGIGTSGRMSVYNEQFF	TGTGCCAGCAGCTTAGCAGGGATCGGGACTAGCGGGAGAATGAGCGTTTACAATGAGCAGTTCTTC
TRBJ1-1	TRBV5-1	-	-	CASRGTDTEAFF	TGCGCCAGCAGGGGCACGGACACTGAAGCTTTCTTT
TRBJ2-7	TRBV4-2	-	few	CASSQDLEDNEQYF	TGTGCCAGCAGCCAAGATTTGGAGGATAACGAGCAGTACTTC
TRBJ2-7	TRBV7-8	-	few	CASSRTQGSYEQYF	TGTGCCAGCAGCAGAACACAGGGTTCCTACGAGCAGTACTTC
TRBJ1-2	TRBV12-3/TRBV12-4	-	few	CASRGTRAHGYTF	TGTGCCAGCAGGGGGACCAGGGCACATGGCTACACCTTC
TRBJ2-4	TRBV7-9	-	many	CASSLSGENIQYF	TGTGCCAGCAGCTTATCTGGGGAAAACATTCAGTACTTC
TRBJ1-2	TRBV5-1	TRBD1	-	CASSLVGTGHYGYTF	TGCGCCAGCAGCTTGGTCGGGACAGGGCACTATGGCTACACCTTC
TRBJ2-3	TRBV6-1	-	-	CASSDVQYF	TGTGCCAGCAGTGACGTGCAGTATTTT
TRBJ2-1	TRBV6-2/TRBV6-3	-	-	CASQIGEGLNEQFF	TGTGCCAGCCAAATAGGGGAAGGTCTCAATGAGCAGTTCTTC
TRBJ1-2	TRBV12-3/TRBV12-4	TRBD1	few	CASSLVRGINYGYTF	TGTGCCAGCAGTTTAGTCAGGGGGATTAACTATGGCTACACCTTC